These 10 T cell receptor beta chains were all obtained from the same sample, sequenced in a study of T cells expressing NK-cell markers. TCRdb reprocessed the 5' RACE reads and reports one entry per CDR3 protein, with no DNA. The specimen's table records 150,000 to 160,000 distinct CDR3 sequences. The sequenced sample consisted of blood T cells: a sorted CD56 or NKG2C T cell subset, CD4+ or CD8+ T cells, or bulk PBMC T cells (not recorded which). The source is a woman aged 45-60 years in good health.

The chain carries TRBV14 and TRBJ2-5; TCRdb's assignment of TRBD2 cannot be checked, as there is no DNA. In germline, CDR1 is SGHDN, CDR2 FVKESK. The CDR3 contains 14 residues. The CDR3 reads CASSQDSGVETQYF.

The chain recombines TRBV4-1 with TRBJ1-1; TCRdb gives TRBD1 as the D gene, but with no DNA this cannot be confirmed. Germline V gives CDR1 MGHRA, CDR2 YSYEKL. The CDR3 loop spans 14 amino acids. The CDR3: CASSPQTGNTEAFF.

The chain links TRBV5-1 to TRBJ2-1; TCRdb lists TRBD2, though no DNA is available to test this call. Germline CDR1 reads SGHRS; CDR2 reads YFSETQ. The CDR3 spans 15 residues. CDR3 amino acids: CASSLVPEDYNEQFF. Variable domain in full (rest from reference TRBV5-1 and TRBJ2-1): KAGVTQTPRYLIKTRGQQVTLSCSPISGHRSVSWYQQTPGQGLQFLFEYFSETQRNKGNFPGRFSGRQFSNSRSEMNVSTLELGDSALYLCASSLVPEDYNEQFFGPGTRLTVL.

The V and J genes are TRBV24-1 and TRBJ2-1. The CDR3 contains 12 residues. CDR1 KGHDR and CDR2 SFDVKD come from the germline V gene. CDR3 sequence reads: CATSDSTFEQFF.

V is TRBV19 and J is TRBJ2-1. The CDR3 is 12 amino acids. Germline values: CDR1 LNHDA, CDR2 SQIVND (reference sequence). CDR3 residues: CASSISSNEQFF.

Here the CDR3 reads CASSRPSGESTDTQYF. This chain connects TRBV7-9 to TRBJ2-3; TCRdb gives TRBD1 as the D gene, but with no DNA this cannot be confirmed. CDR1 SEHNR and CDR2 FQNEAQ come from the germline V gene (reference sequence). This CDR3 spans 16 amino acids.

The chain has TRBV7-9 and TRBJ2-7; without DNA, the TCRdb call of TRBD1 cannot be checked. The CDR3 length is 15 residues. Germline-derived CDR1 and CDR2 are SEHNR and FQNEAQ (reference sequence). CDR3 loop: CASSQRRADSEEQYF.

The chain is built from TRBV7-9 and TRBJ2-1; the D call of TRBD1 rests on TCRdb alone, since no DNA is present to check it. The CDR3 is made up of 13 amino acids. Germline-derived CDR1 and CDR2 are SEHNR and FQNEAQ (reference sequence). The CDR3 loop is CASSSLQGFLGFF.

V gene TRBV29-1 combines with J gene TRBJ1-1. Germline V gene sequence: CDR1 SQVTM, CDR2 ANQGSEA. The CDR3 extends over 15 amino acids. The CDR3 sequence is CSVAGGPRGNTEAFF.

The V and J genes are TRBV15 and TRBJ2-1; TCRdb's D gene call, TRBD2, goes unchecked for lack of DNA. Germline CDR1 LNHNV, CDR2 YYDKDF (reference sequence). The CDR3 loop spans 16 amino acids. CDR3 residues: CATTKGTSGSYNEQFF.